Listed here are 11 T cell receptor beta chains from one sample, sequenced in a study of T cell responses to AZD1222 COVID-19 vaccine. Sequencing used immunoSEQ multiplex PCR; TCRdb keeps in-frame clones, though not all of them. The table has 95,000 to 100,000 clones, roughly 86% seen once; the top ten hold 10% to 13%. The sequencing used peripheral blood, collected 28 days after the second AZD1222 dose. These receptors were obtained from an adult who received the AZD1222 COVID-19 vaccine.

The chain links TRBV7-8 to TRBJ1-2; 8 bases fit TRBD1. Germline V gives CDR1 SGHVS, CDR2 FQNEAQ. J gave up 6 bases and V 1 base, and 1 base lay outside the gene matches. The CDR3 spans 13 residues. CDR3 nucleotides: TGTGCCAGCAGCTTAGTGACAGGGGATGGCTACACCTTC. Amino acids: CASSLVTGDGYTF.

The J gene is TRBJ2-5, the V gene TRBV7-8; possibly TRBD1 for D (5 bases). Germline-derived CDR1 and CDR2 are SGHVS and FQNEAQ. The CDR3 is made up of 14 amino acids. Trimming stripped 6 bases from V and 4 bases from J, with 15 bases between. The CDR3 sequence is CASSPRQFPETQYF. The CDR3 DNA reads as TGTGCCAGCAGTCCCCGACAGTTTCCAGAGACCCAGTACTTC.

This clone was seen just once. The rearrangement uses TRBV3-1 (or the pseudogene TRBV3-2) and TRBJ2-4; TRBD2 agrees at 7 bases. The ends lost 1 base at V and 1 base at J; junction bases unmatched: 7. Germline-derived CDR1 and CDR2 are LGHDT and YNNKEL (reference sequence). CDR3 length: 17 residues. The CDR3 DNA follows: TGTGCCAGCAGCCAAGGGGGCGGGAGCCTGGCCAAAAACATTCAGTACTTC. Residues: CASSQGGGSLAKNIQYF.

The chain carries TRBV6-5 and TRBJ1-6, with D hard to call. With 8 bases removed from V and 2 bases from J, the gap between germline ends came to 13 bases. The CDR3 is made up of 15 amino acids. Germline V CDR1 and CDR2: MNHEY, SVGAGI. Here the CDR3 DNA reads TGTGCCAGCGAGGCCGGCGGGACCTATAATTCACCCCTCCACTTT. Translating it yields CASEAGGTYNSPLHF.

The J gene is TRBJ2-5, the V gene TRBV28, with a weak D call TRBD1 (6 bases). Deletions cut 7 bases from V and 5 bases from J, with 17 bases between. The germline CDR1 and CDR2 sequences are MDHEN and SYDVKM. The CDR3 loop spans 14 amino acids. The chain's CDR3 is CASTRGRMLETQYF. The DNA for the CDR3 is TGTGCCAGCACCAGGGGTCGGATGCTTGAGACCCAGTACTTC. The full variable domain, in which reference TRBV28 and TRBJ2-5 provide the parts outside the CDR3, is DVKVTQSSRYLVKRTGEKVFLECVQDMDHENMFWYRQDPGLGLRLIYFSYDVKMKEKGDIPEGYSVSREKKERFSLILESASTNQTSMYLCASTRGRMLETQYFGPGTRLLVL.

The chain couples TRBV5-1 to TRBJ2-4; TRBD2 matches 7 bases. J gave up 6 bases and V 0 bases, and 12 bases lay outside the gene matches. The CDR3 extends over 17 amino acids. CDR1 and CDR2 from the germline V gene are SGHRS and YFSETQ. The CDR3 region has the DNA TGCGCCAGCAGCTTGGGTATCGCGGCGGGCGGGGGAAACATTCAGTACTTC. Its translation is CASSLGIAAGGGNIQYF. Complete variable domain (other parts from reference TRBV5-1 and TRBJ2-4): KAGVTQTPRYLIKTRGQQVTLSCSPISGHRSVSWYQQTPGQGLQFLFEYFSETQRNKGNFPGRFSGRQFSNSRSEMNVSTLELGDSALYLCASSLGIAAGGGNIQYFGAGTRLSVL.

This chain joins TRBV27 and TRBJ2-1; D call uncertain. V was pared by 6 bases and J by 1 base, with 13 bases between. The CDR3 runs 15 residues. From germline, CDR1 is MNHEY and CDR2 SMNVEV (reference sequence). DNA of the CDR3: TGTGCCAGCAGCGGCATAAGGCGTTCCTACAATGAGCAGTTCTTC. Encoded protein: CASSGIRRSYNEQFF.

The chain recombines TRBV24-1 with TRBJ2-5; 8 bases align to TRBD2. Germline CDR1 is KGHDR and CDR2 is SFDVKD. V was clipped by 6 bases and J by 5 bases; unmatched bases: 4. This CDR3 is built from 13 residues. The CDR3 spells CATSLAGSETQYF. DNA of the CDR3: TGTGCCACCAGTTTAGCGGGATCGGAGACCCAGTACTTC.

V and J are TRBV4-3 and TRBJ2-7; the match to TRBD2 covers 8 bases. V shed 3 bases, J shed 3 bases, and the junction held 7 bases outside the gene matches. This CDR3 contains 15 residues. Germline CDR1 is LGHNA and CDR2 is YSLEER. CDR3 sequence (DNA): TGCGCCAGCAGCCAGGGAGCGGGAGTTGGCTACGAGCAGTACTTC. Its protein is CASSQGAGVGYEQYF.

The CDR3 DNA reads TGTGCCAGCAGCTACCGGGACAGGGGAGATACGCAGTATTTT. Amino acid sequence: CASSYRDRGDTQYF. The genes are TRBV7-8 and TRBJ2-3; 10 nucleotides align to TRBD1. Germline V gene lookup returns CDR1 SGHVS and CDR2 FQNEAQ. The V and J ends lost 4 bases and 5 bases, in that order; junction bases with no gene match: 3. The length of the CDR3 is 14 residues.

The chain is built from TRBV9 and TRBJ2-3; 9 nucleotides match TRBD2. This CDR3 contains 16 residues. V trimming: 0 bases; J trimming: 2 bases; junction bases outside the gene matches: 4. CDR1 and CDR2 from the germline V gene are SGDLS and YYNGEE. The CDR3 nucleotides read TGTGCCAGCAGCGTAGAGGCGGGAGGGCCCACAGATACGCAGTATTTT. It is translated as CASSVEAGGPTDTQYF.